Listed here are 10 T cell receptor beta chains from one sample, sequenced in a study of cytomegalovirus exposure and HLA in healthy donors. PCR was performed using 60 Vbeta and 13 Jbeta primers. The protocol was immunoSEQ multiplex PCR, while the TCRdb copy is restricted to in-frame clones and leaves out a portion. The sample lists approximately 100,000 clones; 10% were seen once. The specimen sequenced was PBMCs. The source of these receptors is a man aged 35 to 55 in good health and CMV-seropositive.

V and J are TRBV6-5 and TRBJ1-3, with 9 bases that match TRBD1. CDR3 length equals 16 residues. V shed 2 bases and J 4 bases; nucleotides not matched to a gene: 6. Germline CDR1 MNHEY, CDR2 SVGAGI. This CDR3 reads CASSYEGQGTGNTIYF. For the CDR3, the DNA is TGTGCCAGCAGTTACGAGGGACAGGGAACGGGAAACACCATATATTTT.

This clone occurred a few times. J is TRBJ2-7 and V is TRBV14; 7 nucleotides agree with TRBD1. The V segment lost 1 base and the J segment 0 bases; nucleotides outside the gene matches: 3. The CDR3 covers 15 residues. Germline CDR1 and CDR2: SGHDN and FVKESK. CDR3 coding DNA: TGTGCCAGCAGCCAAGCCCGGGACAGCTCCTACGAGCAGTACTTC. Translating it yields CASSQARDSSYEQYF.

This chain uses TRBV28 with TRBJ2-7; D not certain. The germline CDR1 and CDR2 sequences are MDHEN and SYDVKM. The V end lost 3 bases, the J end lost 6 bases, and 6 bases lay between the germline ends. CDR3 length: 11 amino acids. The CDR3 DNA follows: TGTGCCAGCAGTTTGTCGGGCGAGCAGTACTTC. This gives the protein CASSLSGEQYF. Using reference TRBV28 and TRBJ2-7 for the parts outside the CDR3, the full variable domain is DVKVTQSSRYLVKRTGEKVFLECVQDMDHENMFWYRQDPGLGLRLIYFSYDVKMKEKGDIPEGYSVSREKKERFSLILESASTNQTSMYLCASSLSGEQYFGPGTRLTVT.

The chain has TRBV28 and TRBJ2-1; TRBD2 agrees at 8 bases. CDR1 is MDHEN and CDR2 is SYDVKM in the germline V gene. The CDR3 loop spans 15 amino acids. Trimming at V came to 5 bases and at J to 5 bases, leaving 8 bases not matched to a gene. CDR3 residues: CASSESGSFHNEQFF. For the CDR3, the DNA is TGTGCCAGCAGTGAGAGCGGGAGTTTCCACAATGAGCAGTTCTTC. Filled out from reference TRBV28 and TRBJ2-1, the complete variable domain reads DVKVTQSSRYLVKRTGEKVFLECVQDMDHENMFWYRQDPGLGLRLIYFSYDVKMKEKGDIPEGYSVSREKKERFSLILESASTNQTSMYLCASSESGSFHNEQFFGPGTRLTVL.

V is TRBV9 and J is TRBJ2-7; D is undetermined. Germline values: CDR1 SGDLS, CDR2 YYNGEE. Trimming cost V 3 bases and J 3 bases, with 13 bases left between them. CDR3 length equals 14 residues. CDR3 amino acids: CASSASQNIYEQYF. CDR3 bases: TGTGCCAGCAGCGCCTCGCAGAACATCTACGAGCAGTACTTC.

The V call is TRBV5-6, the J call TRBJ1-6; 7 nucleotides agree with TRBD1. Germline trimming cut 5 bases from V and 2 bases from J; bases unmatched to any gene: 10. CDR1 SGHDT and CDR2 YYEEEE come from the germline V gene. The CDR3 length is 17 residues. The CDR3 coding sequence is TGTGCCAGCAGACGCCAGGGGGATCTACCCTATAATTCACCCCTCCACTTT. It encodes CASRRQGDLPYNSPLHF. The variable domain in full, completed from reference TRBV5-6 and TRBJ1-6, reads DAGVTQSPTHLIKTRGQQVTLRCSPKSGHDTVSWYQQALGQGPQFIFQYYEEEERQRGNFPDRFSGHQFPNYSSELNVNALLLGDSALYLCASRRQGDLPYNSPLHFGNGTRLTVT.

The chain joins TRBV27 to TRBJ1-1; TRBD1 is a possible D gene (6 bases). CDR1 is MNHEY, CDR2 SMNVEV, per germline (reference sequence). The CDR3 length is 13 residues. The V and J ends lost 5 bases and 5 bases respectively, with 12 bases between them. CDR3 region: CASSLRGGTEAFF. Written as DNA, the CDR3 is TGTGCCAGCAGTCTTAGGGGGGGGACTGAAGCTTTCTTT.

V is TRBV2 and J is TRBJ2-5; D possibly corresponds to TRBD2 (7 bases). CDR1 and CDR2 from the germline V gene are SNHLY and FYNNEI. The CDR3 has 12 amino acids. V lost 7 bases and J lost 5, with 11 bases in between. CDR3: CASTAGAETQYF. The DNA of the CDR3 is TGTGCCAGCACGGCGGGGGCGGAGACCCAGTACTTC.

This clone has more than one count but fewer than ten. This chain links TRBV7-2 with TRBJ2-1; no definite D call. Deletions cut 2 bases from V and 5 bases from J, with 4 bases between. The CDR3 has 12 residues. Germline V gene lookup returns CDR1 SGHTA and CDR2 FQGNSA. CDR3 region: CASSLINNEQFF. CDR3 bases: TGTGCCAGCAGCTTAATAAACAATGAGCAGTTCTTC.

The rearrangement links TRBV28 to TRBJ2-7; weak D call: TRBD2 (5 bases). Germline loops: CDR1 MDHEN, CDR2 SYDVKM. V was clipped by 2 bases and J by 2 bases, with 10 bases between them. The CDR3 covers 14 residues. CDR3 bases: TGTGCCAGCAGTTTAACTAGAAGGGCCTACGAGCAGTACTTC. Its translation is CASSLTRRAYEQYF.